This T cell receptor beta chain is drawn from a study of low-dose radiotherapy and immunotherapy resistance in tumors. As for the study in general: Every six weeks patients received intravenous ipilimumab 1 mg/kg, and every two weeks they received intravenous nivolumab 240 mg. Each two-week cycle included intravenous cyclophosphamide 200 mg/m2, given one day before radiation and immunotherapy.

First-strand cDNA relied on TRAV- and TRBV-specific primers spanning alpha and beta chains. It was with a constant-region primer and a V-primer adapter that TCRs were amplified over around 19 PCR cycles. TCRdb independently ran MiXCR on the reads; one entry per CDR3 protein. The sample carries 65,000 to 95,000 distinct CDR3 sequences, 15% to 20% recorded once. With 3 bases clipped from V and 6 bases from J, the junction kept 11 bases outside the gene matches. This CDR3 region has 16 residues. Germline V gene data show CDR1 as SGHAT and CDR2 as FQDESV (reference sequence). Time point of the sample: after trial treatment. Treatment described: LDRT plus nivolumab, ipilimumab, low-dose cyclophosphamide and aspirin (RACIN trial). This clonotype was counted ten times or more.

The chain has TRBV11-1 and TRBJ2-1; TRBD2 aligns across 7 bases. Sequenced here: PBMCs, sampled after low-dose radiotherapy plus immunotherapy. This TCR derives from a male donor with prostate cancer. In DNA, the CDR3 is TGTGCCAGCAGCTTGGTCTCCTACGGGACTACCAATGAGCAGTTCTTC. Protein product: CASSLVSYGTTNEQFF.